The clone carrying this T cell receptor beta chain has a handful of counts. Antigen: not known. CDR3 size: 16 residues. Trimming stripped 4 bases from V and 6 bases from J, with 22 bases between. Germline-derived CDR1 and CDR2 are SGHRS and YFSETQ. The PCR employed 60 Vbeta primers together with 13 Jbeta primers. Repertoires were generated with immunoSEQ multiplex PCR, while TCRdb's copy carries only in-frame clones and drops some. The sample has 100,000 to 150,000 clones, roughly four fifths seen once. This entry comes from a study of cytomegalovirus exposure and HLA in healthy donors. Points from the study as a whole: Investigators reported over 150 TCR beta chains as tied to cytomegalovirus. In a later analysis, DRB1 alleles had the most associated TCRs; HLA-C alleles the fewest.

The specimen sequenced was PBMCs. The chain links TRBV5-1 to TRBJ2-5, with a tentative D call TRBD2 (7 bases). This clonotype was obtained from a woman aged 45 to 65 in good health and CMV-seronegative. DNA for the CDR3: TGCGCCAGCAGCCGGGGGGCCGGGGAGCCCCCAAAGACCCAGTACTTC. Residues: CASSRGAGEPPKTQYF.